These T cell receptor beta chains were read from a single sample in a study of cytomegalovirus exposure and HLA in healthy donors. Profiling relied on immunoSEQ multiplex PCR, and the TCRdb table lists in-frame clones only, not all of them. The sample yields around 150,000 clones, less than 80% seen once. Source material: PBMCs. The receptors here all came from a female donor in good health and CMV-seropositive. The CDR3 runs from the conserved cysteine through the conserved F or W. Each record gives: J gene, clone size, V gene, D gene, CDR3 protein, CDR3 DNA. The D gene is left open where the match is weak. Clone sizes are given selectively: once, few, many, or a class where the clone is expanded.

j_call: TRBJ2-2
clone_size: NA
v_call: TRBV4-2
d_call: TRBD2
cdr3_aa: CASSQAPGLAGTGELFF
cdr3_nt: TGTGCCAGCAGCCAAGCTCCGGGACTAGCGGGAACCGGGGAGCTGTTTTTT

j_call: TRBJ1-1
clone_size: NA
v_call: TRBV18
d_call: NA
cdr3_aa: CASSQTLPGMTEAFF
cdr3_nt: TGTGCCAGCTCACAGACTCTACCGGGTATGACTGAAGCTTTCTTT

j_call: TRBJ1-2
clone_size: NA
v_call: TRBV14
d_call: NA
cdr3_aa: CASSPTANYGYTF
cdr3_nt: TGTGCCAGCAGCCCCACAGCTAACTATGGCTACACCTTC

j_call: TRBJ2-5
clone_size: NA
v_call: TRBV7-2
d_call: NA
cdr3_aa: CASSVSSGETQYF
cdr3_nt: TGTGCCAGCAGCGTTAGCAGCGGCGAGACCCAGTACTTC

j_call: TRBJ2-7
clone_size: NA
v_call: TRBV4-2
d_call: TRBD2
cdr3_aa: CASSQDASGTYEQYF
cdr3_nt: TGTGCCAGCAGCCAAGATGCTAGCGGGACTTACGAGCAGTACTTC

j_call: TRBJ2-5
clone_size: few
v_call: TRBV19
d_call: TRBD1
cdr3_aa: CASSIRDRQETQYF
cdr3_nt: TGTGCCAGTAGTATCCGGGACAGGCAAGAGACCCAGTACTTC

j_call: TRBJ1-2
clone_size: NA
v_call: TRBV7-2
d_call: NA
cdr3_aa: CASSPGYYGYTF
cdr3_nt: TGTGCCAGCAGCCCAGGGTACTATGGCTACACCTTC

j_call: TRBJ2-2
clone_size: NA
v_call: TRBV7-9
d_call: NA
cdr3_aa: CASSPWGGTNTGELFF
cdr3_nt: TGTGCCAGCAGCCCGTGGGGCGGGACGAACACCGGGGAGCTGTTTTTT

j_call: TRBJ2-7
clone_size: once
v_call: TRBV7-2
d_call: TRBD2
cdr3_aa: CASSLASGGQPYEQYF
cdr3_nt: TGTGCCAGCAGCTTAGCGAGCGGGGGGCAACCCTACGAGCAGTACTTC

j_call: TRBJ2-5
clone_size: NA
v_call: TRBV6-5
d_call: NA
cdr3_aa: CASSYLLSQETQYF
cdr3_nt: TGTGCCAGCAGTTACCTCCTTAGTCAAGAGACCCAGTACTTC

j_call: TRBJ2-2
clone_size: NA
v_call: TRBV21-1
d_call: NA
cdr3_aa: CASSNRLAGDSSGELFF
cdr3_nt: TGTGCCAGCAGCAACCGCCTAGCGGGGGACTCCTCCGGGGAGCTGTTTTTT

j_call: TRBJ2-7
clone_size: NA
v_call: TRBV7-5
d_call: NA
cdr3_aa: CARSLREGTSGGVTYEQYF
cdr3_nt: TGTGCCAGAAGCTTAAGGGAAGGAACTAGCGGGGGGGTTACCTACGAGCAGTACTTC

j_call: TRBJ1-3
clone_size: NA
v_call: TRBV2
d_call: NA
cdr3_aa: CASSELMQGWAGNTIYF
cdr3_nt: TGTGCCAGCAGTGAACTTATGCAGGGGTGGGCTGGAAACACCATATATTTT

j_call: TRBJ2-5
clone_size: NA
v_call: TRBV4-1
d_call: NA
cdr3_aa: CASSLPRGGETQYF
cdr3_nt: TGCGCCAGCAGCCTCCCGCGGGGAGGCGAGACCCAGTACTTC

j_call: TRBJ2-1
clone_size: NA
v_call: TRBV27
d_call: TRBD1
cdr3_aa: CASRPKTGTAYNEQFF
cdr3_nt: TGTGCCAGCAGACCGAAGACTGGGACAGCCTACAATGAGCAGTTCTTC

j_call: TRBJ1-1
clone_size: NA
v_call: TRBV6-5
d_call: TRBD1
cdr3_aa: CASKFTNRGEAFF
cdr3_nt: TGTGCCAGCAAATTTACGAACAGGGGTGAAGCTTTCTTT

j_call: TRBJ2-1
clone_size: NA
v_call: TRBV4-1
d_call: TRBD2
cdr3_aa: CASSQSSGGPNEQFF
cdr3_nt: TGCGCCAGCAGCCAAAGTAGCGGGGGACCCAATGAGCAGTTCTTC

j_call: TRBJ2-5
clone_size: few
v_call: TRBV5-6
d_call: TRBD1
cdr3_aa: CASSPDRGLQETQYF
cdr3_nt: TGTGCCAGCAGCCCAGACAGGGGGCTCCAAGAGACCCAGTACTTC

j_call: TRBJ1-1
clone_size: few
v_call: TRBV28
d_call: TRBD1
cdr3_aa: CASTGGGGWNTEAFF
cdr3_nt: TGTGCCAGCACAGGCGGAGGGGGCTGGAACACTGAAGCTTTCTTT

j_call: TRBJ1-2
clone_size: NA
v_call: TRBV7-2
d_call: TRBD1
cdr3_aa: CASSLHAGGSNYGYTF
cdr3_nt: TGTGCCAGCAGCCTACACGCAGGGGGCTCTAACTATGGCTACACCTTC

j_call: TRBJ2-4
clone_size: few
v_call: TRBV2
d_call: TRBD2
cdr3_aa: CASSKAGAGSKNIQYF
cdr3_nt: TGTGCCAGCAGTAAAGCGGGAGCCGGGTCCAAAAACATTCAGTACTTC

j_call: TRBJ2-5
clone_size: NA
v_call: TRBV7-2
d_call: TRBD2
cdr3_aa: CASSLGLAGQETQYF
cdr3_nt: TGTGCCAGCAGCTTGGGACTAGCGGGACAAGAGACCCAGTACTTC

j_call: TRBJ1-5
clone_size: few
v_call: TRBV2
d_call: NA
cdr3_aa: CASSEPRRHIQPQHF
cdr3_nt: TGTGCCAGCAGTGAACCGCGCAGGCATATTCAGCCCCAGCATTTT

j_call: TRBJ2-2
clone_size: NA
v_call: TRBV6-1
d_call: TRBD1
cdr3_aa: CASSGTGENTGELFF
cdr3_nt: TGTGCCAGCAGCGGGACAGGGGAAAACACCGGGGAGCTGTTTTTT

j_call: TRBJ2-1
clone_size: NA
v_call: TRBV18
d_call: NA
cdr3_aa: CASSPYGNEQFF
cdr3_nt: TGTGCCAGCTCACCATACGGCAATGAGCAGTTCTTC

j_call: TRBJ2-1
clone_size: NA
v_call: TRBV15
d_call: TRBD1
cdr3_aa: CATSRRRDSQFF
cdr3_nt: TGTGCCACCAGCAGGCGCCGGGACAGTCAGTTCTTC

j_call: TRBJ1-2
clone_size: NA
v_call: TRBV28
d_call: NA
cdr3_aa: CASRNRSGHYGYTF
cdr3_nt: TGTGCCAGCAGAAACAGGAGTGGACACTATGGCTACACCTTC

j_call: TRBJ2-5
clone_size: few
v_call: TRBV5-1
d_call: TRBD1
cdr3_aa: CASSSPDRGLETQYF
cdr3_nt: TGCGCCAGCAGCTCCCCCGACAGGGGGCTGGAGACCCAGTACTTC

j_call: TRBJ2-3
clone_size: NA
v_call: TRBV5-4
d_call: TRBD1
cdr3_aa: CASSKGQSTDTQYF
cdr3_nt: TGTGCCAGCAGCAAGGGACAGAGCACAGATACGCAGTATTTT

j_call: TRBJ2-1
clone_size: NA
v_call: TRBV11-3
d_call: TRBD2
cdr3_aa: CASSQSKSGRAYNEQFF
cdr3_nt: TGTGCCAGCAGCCAGAGCAAGAGCGGGAGGGCCTACAATGAGCAGTTCTTC

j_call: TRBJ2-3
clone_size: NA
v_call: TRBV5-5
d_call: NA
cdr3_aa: CASSLATDTQYF
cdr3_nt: TGTGCCAGCAGCTTGGCGACAGATACGCAGTATTTT

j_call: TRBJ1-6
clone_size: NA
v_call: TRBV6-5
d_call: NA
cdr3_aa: CASSSGTYNSPLHF
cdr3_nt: TGTGCCAGCAGTTCCGGGACCTATAATTCACCCCTCCACTTT

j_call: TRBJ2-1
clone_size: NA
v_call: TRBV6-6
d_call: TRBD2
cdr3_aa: CASSYKIAGSYNEQFF
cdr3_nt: TGTGCCAGCAGTTACAAGATAGCGGGATCCTACAATGAGCAGTTCTTC

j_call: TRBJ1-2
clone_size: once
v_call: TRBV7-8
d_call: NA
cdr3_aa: CASSLGTAPRGYTF
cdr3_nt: TGTGCCAGCAGCTTAGGGACAGCCCCGAGGGGCTACACCTTC

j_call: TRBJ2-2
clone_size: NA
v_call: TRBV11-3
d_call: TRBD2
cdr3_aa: CASSTRRGGRGGELFF
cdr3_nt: TGTGCCAGCAGCACCCGTCGGGGGGGGCGCGGAGGGGAGCTGTTTTTT

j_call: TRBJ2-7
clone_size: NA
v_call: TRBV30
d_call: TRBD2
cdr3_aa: CAWSVPPGLAGEQYF
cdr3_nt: TGTGCCTGGAGTGTACCCCCCGGACTAGCTGGCGAGCAGTACTTC

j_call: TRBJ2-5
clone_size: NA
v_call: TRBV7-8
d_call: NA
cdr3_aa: CASSLGRVQETQYF
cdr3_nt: TGTGCCAGCAGCTTAGGCAGGGTGCAAGAGACCCAGTACTTC

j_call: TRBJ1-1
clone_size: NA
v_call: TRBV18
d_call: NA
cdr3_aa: CASSLGVTEAFF
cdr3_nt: TGTGCCAGCTCACTGGGCGTCACTGAAGCTTTCTTT

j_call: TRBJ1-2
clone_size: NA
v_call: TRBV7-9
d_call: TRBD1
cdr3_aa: CASSLTTGGLGYTF
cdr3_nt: TGTGCCAGCAGCTTAACGACAGGGGGCCTAGGCTACACCTTC

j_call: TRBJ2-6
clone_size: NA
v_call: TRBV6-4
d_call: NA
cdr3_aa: CASSDQSGANVLTF
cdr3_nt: TGTGCCAGCAGTGATCAGTCTGGGGCCAACGTCCTGACTTTC

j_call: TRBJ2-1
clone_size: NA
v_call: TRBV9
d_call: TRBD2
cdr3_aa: CASSARLAEYNEQFF
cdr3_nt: TGTGCCAGCAGCGCCCGACTAGCGGAGTACAATGAGCAGTTCTTC

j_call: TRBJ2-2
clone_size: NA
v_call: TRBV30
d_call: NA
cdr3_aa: CAWSGYRKGTGELFF
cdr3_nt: TGTGCCTGGAGTGGGTATCGTAAGGGGACCGGGGAGCTGTTTTTT

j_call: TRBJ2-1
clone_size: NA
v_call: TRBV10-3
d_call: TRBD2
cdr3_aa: CAISVQTSGGNHEQFF
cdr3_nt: TGTGCCATCAGTGTACAAACTAGCGGGGGGAACCATGAGCAGTTCTTC

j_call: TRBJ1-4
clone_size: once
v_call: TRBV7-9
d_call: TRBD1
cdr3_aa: CASSLGTANEKLFF
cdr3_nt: TGTGCCAGCAGCTTGGGGACAGCTAATGAAAAACTGTTTTTT

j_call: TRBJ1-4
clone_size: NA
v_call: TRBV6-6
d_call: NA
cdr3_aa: CASSYQGGEKLFF
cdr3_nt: TGTGCCAGCAGTTACCAGGGAGGAGAAAAACTGTTTTTT

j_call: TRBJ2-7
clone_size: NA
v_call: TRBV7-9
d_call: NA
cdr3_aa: CAAGGASGYEQYF
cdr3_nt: TGTGCCGCGGGCGGGGCTTCGGGCTACGAGCAGTACTTC

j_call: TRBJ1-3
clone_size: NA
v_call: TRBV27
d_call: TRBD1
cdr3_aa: CASSPKNRGSGSTIYF
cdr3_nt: TGTGCCAGCAGTCCGAAAAACAGGGGCTCTGGAAGCACCATATATTTT

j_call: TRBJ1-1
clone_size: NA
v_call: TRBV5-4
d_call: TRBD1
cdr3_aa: CASSKGQGAFFTEAFF
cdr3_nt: TGTGCCAGCAGCAAGGGACAGGGGGCATTTTTCACTGAAGCTTTCTTT

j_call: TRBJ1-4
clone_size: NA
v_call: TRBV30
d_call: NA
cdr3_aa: CAWSNREFEKLFF
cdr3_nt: TGTGCCTGGAGTAACAGGGAATTTGAAAAACTGTTTTTT

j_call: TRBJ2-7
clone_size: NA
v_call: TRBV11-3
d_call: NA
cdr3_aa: CASSLAETYEQYF
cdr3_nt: TGTGCCAGCAGCTTAGCAGAAACCTACGAGCAGTACTTC

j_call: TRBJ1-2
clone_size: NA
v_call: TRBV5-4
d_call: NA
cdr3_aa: CASSLGGPYGYTF
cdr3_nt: TGTGCCAGCAGCTTGGGAGGGCCCTATGGCTACACCTTC

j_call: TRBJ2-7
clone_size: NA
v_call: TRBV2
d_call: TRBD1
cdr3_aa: CASRTGEIYEQYF
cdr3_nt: TGTGCCAGTAGGACAGGGGAAATCTACGAGCAGTACTTC

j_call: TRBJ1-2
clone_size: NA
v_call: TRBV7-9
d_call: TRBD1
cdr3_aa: CASSSPGQGAYGYTF
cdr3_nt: TGTGCCAGCAGCTCCCCGGGACAGGGGGCTTACGGCTACACCTTC

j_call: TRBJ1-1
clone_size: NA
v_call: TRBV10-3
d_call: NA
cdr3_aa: CAISGGGNGQAFF
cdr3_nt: TGTGCCATCAGTGGGGGCGGGAACGGGCAGGCTTTCTTT

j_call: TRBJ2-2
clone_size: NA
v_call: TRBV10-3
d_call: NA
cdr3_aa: CAISETQDSGFGELFF
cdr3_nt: TGTGCCATCAGTGAGACTCAAGACAGTGGATTTGGGGAGCTGTTTTTT

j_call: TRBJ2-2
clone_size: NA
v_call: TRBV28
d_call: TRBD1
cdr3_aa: CASSFPGQGGTGELFF
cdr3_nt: TGTGCCAGCAGCTTCCCGGGACAGGGAGGTACCGGGGAGCTGTTTTTT